Listed here is a single TCR beta chain. What this receptor recognizes is not known. Base qualities were left out, and no much larger clone turns up one base away. These data are taken from a study of blood T cell repertoires in COVID-19 (dated by TCRdb to 2018 to 2021). Looking at the study overall: Collaborator samples came from the United States, Italy and Spain and covered acute and convalescent phases of COVID-19. HLA class I and class II types, where available, came from metadata supplied by the sample provider rather than from assay-based typing. A freely available public database, intended as a resource for researchers studying the immune response to SARS-CoV-2, is where the repertoires were released. Subjects who had been exposed to COVID-19, were actively infected with it, or had recovered from it provided the deeply sampled blood TCRbeta repertoires that made up the dataset. Sample metadata almost always included a de-identified subject ID, COVID-19 status, age in years and sex. Samples came from the ongoing ImmuneRACE study (first 160 participants) plus 1,254 subjects from 6 global collaborators. The prospective study material was composed of cDNA or gDNA derived from T cells, B-cell-depleted T cells, or PBMCs. Points the paper makes about the study in general: The quantity of clinical and demographic metadata differed by source and by participant and was supplied without curation.

Trimming takes 5 bases from V and 7 bases from J, and the germline ends sit 15 bases apart. CDR1 and CDR2, per the germline V gene (reference sequence), are SGHNT and YYREEE. The CDR3, cysteine through phenylalanine, is 13 amino acids long. The kept DNA is CDR3 alone, 39 bases in frame from the first base. The collaborating institutions used their own protocols to collect whole blood in K2EDTA tubes. For TCRbeta analysis, collaborators shipped samples in one of three forms: frozen whole blood, isolated PBMCs, or DNA extracted from either of those sample types. TCRbeta CDR3 regions were amplified from genomic DNA by means of the immunoSEQ Assay, a bias-controlled multiplex PCR. The source study handled its data this way. Within the assay, amplification of reference gene primers was used to estimate how many nucleated cells each sample contained. Sequence reads were collapsed and filtered to measure the absolute abundance of every unique TCRbeta CDR3 rearrangement. Productive Simpson clonality was computed per sample as the square root of Simpson's diversity index over productive rearrangements. Entries here come from immuneACCESS through TCRdb and include only in-frame sequences with V and J called. Some clones fail to appear in such tables; in the studies checked, an unresolved V gene covers under half of the shortfall, and the cause of the remainder is unknown. The V and J calls and clone size are taken from that table; D and trimming were inferred from the DNA. The sample table contains about 53,000 clones; only one count was recorded for around 86% of them. 2.5% to 3% of the sample goes to the ten largest clones.

The receptor comes from an elderly man with acute or convalescent COVID-19. Sequencing used peripheral blood. The rearrangement combines TRBV5-4 with TRBJ1-2; a tentative D call is TRBD1 (6 bases match). The sequenced DNA is TGTGCCAGCAGTCCAAGCGGGGGCGGTGGCTACACCTTC. The encoded protein is CASSPSGGGGYTF.